A selection of T cell receptor beta chains follows, all from one sample in a study of PD-L1 blockade in urothelial cancer. TCRdb keeps only in-frame clones here, not all; method: immunoSEQ multiplex PCR. The table records some 87,000 clones, roughly 84% of them present only once. Specimen: PBMCs, collected around atezolizumab (anti-PD-L1) treatment. The receptors stem from a man aged 60 to 75 with urothelial cancer. Each CDR3 is given with its conserved first and last residue. The D gene is left open where the match is weak. The size entry is marked missing in some rows and otherwise reads once, few, many or a size class.

clone size,J gene,V gene,D gene,CDR3 protein,CDR3 DNA
NA,TRBJ2-4,TRBV9,TRBD1,CASSAGTEAKNIQYF,TGTGCCAGCAGCGCAGGGACAGAAGCCAAAAACATTCAGTACTTC
NA,TRBJ2-5,TRBV10-3,TRBD2,CAISGSSGGASETQYF,TGTGCCATCAGTGGATCTAGCGGGGGGGCCTCGGAGACCCAGTACTTC
once,TRBJ2-3,TRBV5-1,TRBD2,CASSRGTSPLTDTQYF,TGCGCCAGCAGCCGGGGGACTAGCCCCCTTACAGATACGCAGTATTTT
NA,TRBJ1-5,TRBV7-2,NA,CASSLGQPDNQPQHF,TGTGCCAGCAGCTTAGGACAGCCGGACAATCAGCCCCAGCATTTT
few,TRBJ2-1,TRBV7-3,TRBD2,CASSPGLAGAPLFF,TGTGCCAGCAGCCCCGGCCTAGCGGGGGCCCCTTTGTTCTTC
few,TRBJ2-7,TRBV4-2,NA,CASSHQTFYEQYF,TGTGCCAGCAGCCACCAGACTTTCTACGAGCAGTACTTC
NA,TRBJ2-3,TRBV5-1,TRBD2,CASSFSSGTDTQYF,TGCGCCAGCAGTTTCTCTAGCGGGACAGATACGCAGTATTTT
NA,TRBJ2-1,TRBV5-1,TRBD2,CASNPGTSVAEQFF,TGCGCCAGCAATCCCGGGACTAGCGTGGCTGAGCAGTTCTTC
NA,TRBJ2-1,TRBV27,TRBD2,CASSPRGFNEQFF,TGTGCCAGCAGTCCGCGGGGGTTCAATGAGCAGTTCTTC
NA,TRBJ1-4,TRBV28,NA,CASSTNVGSEKLFF,TGTGCCAGCAGTACCAACGTAGGGAGTGAAAAACTGTTTTTT
NA,TRBJ1-2,TRBV6-1,NA,CASSELTGYGYTF,TGTGCCAGCAGTGAGTTGACAGGCTATGGCTACACCTTC
NA,TRBJ2-2,TRBV19,TRBD1,CASRDRGTGELFF,TGTGCCAGCAGGGACAGGGGCACCGGGGAGCTGTTTTTT
NA,TRBJ2-5,TRBV28,NA,CASSFFQETQYF,TGTGCCAGCAGTTTCTTTCAAGAGACCCAGTACTTC
NA,TRBJ2-6,TRBV5-1,NA,CASSPFAGANVLTF,TGCGCCAGCAGCCCTTTTGCTGGGGCCAACGTCCTGACTTTC
NA,TRBJ2-3,TRBV7-3,NA,CASSPTSTDTQYF,TGTGCCAGCAGTCCGACTAGCACAGATACGCAGTATTTT
NA,TRBJ1-2,TRBV28,TRBD1,CASTDVAQGVYGYTF,TGTGCCAGCACCGATGTAGCTCAGGGGGTATATGGCTACACCTTC
NA,TRBJ1-1,TRBV5-1,NA,CASSLAPPMNTEAFF,TGCGCCAGCAGCTTGGCCCCGCCTATGAACACTGAAGCTTTCTTT
NA,TRBJ2-1,TRBV5-8,NA,CASSLAVSEQFF,TGTGCCAGCAGCTTGGCTGTGAGTGAGCAGTTCTTC
NA,TRBJ1-6,TRBV19,TRBD1,CASSIGQGSNSPLHF,TGTGCCAGTAGTATCGGACAGGGGAGTAATTCACCCCTCCACTTT
NA,TRBJ2-1,TRBV5-1,NA,CASSPGLENEQFF,TGCGCCAGCAGCCCTGGCCTAGAGAATGAGCAGTTCTTC
NA,TRBJ2-7,TRBV28,NA,CASVSGSSYEQYF,TGTGCCAGTGTATCCGGGAGCTCCTACGAGCAGTACTTC
NA,TRBJ1-1,TRBV5-1,NA,CASSLQGGAQNTEAFF,TGCGCCAGCAGCTTGCAAGGAGGGGCGCAGAACACTGAAGCTTTCTTT
NA,TRBJ2-2,TRBV29-1,TRBD2,CSVGAGNTGELFF,TGCAGCGTTGGAGCGGGAAACACCGGGGAGCTGTTTTTT
once,TRBJ2-7,TRBV19,TRBD2,CASSGRTSGRYSYEQYF,TGTGCCAGTAGCGGTCGGACTAGCGGGAGATACTCCTACGAGCAGTACTTC
NA,TRBJ2-1,TRBV28,NA,CASSLTSGPYNEQFF,TGTGCCAGCAGTTTGACCAGCGGCCCCTACAATGAGCAGTTCTTC
NA,TRBJ2-1,TRBV5-1,TRBD2,CASAGTSSNEQFF,TGCGCCAGCGCCGGGACTAGCTCCAATGAGCAGTTCTTC
NA,TRBJ2-1,TRBV11-2,TRBD1,CASSQGTGPNEQFF,TGTGCCAGCAGCCAAGGGACAGGCCCCAATGAGCAGTTCTTC
NA,TRBJ2-3,TRBV5-1,NA,CASSLTLGSPDTQYF,TGCGCCAGCAGCTTGACTCTAGGAAGTCCAGATACGCAGTATTTT
NA,TRBJ2-7,TRBV9,TRBD2,CASSVGGRGGGSYEQYF,TGTGCCAGCAGCGTAGGGGGCCGCGGGGGAGGGTCCTACGAGCAGTACTTC
NA,TRBJ1-1,TRBV30,NA,CAWSPGSVPEAFF,TGTGCCTGGAGTCCCGGTTCCGTCCCTGAAGCTTTCTTT
NA,TRBJ2-2,TRBV5-1,NA,CASSLVQINTGELFF,TGCGCCAGCAGCTTGGTACAGATAAACACCGGGGAGCTGTTTTTT
NA,TRBJ1-4,TRBV10-3,NA,CAISESGDEKLFF,TGTGCCATCAGTGAGTCGGGAGATGAAAAACTGTTTTTT
NA,TRBJ1-5,TRBV7-9,NA,CASSFGRLNQPQHF,TGTGCCAGCAGCTTTGGCAGGCTCAATCAGCCCCAGCATTTT
NA,TRBJ1-1,TRBV19,NA,CASRITDEAFF,TGTGCCAGTAGGATTACAGATGAAGCTTTCTTT
few,TRBJ2-3,TRBV2,TRBD2,CASSDAGGGTDTQYF,TGTGCCAGCAGTGACGCGGGGGGGGGCACAGATACGCAGTATTTT
NA,TRBJ1-2,TRBV6-5,NA,CASSYVGRAYGYTF,TGTGCCAGCAGTTACGTCGGCAGGGCCTATGGCTACACCTTC
NA,TRBJ1-5,TRBV7-8,NA,CASSFLTRINQPQHF,TGTGCCAGCAGCTTTCTGACGAGGATCAATCAGCCCCAGCATTTT
NA,TRBJ1-2,TRBV5-4,NA,CASGDPIVNLGYGYTF,TGTGCCAGCGGAGACCCAATTGTTAACCTTGGCTATGGCTACACCTTC
NA,TRBJ1-1,TRBV4-3,NA,CASSQDPGGAGTEAFF,TGCGCCAGCAGCCAAGACCCGGGGGGGGCGGGCACTGAAGCTTTCTTT
NA,TRBJ1-1,TRBV14,NA,CASSQGGMVAFF,TGTGCCAGCAGCCAGGGAGGGATGGTAGCTTTCTTT
NA,TRBJ1-5,TRBV27,NA,CASSLGQNQPQHF,TGTGCCAGCAGCTTGGGCCAGAATCAGCCCCAGCATTTT
NA,TRBJ2-5,TRBV7-3,NA,CASSLKGGGQETQYF,TGTGCCAGCAGCTTAAAAGGGGGGGGGCAAGAGACCCAGTACTTC
few,TRBJ1-5,TRBV27,TRBD1,CASSRDRDGQPQHF,TGTGCCAGCAGCCGGGACAGGGACGGTCAGCCCCAGCATTTT
few,TRBJ1-5,TRBV18,TRBD1,CASSPYKGQGGNQPQHF,TGTGCCAGCTCACCTTACAAGGGACAGGGTGGCAATCAGCCCCAGCATTTT
NA,TRBJ2-3,TRBV7-2,NA,CASSLGQNTDTQYF,TGTGCCAGCAGCTTAGGACAGAACACAGATACGCAGTATTTT
NA,TRBJ2-7,TRBV4-1,TRBD1,CASSPRVTGGLGQYF,TGCGCCAGCAGCCCCCGAGTGACAGGGGGCCTCGGGCAGTACTTC
NA,TRBJ1-4,TRBV27,TRBD1,CASSFYGTGEEKLFF,TGTGCCAGCAGCTTCTATGGGACAGGGGAAGAAAAACTGTTTTTT
once,TRBJ2-7,TRBV7-2,NA,CASSLGGSQSHEQYF,TGTGCCAGCAGCTTAGGAGGTAGCCAATCCCACGAGCAGTACTTC
NA,TRBJ2-7,TRBV7-2,TRBD2,CASSLAVASGYEQYF,TGTGCCAGCAGCTTAGCGGTGGCTAGCGGCTACGAGCAGTACTTC
few,TRBJ2-1,TRBV19,TRBD2,CASSIEREGNEQFF,TGTGCCAGTAGTATAGAGCGGGAGGGCAATGAGCAGTTCTTC
NA,TRBJ2-2,TRBV9,NA,CACKSRGTGELFF,TGTGCCTGTAAATCCCGGGGCACCGGGGAGCTGTTTTTT
NA,TRBJ2-1,TRBV9,NA,CASSVSGSYYNEQFF,TGTGCCAGCAGCGTCTCGGGGTCCTACTACAATGAGCAGTTCTTC
NA,TRBJ2-3,TRBV27,TRBD1,CASGSRGRDTQYF,TGTGCCAGCGGTAGCAGGGGGCGGGATACGCAGTATTTT
NA,TRBJ2-7,TRBV5-4,TRBD1,CASSVPGQGTYEQYF,TGTGCCAGCAGCGTACCGGGACAGGGGACCTACGAGCAGTACTTC